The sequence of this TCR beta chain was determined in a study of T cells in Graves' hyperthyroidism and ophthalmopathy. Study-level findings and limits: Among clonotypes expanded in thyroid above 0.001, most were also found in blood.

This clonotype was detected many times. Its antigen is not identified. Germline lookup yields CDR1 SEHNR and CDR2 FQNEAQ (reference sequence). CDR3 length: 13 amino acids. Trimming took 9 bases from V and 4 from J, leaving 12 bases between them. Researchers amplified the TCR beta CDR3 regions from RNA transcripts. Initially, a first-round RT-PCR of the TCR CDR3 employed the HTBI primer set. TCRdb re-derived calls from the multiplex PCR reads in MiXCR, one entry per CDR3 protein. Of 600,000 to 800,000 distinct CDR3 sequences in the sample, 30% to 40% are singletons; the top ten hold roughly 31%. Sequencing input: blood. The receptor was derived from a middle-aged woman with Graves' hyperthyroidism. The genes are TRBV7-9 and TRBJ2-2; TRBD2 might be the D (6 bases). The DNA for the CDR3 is TGTGCCAGTAGTTCCGGGGGCACCGGGGAGCTGTTTTTT. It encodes CASSSGGTGELFF.